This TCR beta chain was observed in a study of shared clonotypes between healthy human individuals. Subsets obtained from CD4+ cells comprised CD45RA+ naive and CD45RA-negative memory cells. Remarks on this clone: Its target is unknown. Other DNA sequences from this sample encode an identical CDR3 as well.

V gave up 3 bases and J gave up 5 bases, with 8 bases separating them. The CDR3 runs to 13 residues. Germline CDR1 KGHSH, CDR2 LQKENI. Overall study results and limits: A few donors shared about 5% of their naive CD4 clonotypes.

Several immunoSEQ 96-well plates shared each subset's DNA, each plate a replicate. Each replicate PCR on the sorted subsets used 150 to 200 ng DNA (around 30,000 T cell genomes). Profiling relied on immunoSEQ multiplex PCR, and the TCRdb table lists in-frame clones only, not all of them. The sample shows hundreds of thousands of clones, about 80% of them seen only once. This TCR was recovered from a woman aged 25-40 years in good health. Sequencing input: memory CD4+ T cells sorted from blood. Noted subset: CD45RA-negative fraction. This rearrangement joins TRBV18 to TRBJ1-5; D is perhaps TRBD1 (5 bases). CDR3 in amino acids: CASSPLGDQPQHF. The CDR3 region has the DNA TGTGCCAGCTCACCGCTGGGGGATCAGCCCCAGCATTTT. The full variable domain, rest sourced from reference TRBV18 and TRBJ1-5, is NAGVMQNPRHLVRRRGQEARLRCSPMKGHSHVYWYRQLPEEGLKFMVYLQKENIIDESGMPKERFSAEFPKEGPSILRIQQVVRGDSAAYFCASSPLGDQPQHFGDGTRLSIL.